This T cell receptor beta chain is drawn from a study of T cell responses to AZD1222 COVID-19 vaccine. Germline values: CDR1 SGHTA, CDR2 FQGNSA. There are 14 residues in the CDR3. The V end was cut by 2 bases, the J end by 1 base, with 8 bases between. Worth noting for this clone: Antigen specificity is unknown.

Overall study findings and caveats: An increase in Spike-specific TCR breadth and depth was observed after two AZD1222 doses. Donors were mostly white British, more females; clonal diversity possibly underestimated. Regions 160-218 and 743-854 held dominance among vaccine-associated CD4 TCRs, which spanned spike.

Generated by immunoSEQ multiplex PCR, the TCRdb table keeps only in-frame clones and is missing some. This table holds approximately 75,000 clones, around 86% found once. The material sequenced was peripheral blood, taken 28 days after the second AZD1222 dose. The TCR was taken from an adult who received the AZD1222 COVID-19 vaccine. The chain employs TRBV7-2 and TRBJ1-1; D uncertain. CDR3 loop: CASSLSGTNTEAFF. CDR3 DNA sequence: TGTGCCAGCAGCTTATCAGGTACGAACACTGAAGCTTTCTTT.